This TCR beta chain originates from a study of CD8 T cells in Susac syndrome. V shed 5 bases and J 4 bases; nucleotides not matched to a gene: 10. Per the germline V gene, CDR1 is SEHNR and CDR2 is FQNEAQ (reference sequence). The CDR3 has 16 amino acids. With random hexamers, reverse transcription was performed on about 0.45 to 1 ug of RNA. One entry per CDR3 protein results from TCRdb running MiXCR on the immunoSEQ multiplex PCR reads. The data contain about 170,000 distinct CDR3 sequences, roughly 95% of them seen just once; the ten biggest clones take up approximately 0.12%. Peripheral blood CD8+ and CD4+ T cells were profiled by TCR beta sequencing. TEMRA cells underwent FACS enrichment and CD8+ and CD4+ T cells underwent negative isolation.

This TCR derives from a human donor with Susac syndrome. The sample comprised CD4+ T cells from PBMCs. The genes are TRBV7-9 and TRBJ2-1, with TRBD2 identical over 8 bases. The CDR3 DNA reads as TGTGCCAGCAGCCTCGCAGCGGGAGTCGGGTACAATGAGCAGTTCTTC. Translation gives CASSLAAGVGYNEQFF.